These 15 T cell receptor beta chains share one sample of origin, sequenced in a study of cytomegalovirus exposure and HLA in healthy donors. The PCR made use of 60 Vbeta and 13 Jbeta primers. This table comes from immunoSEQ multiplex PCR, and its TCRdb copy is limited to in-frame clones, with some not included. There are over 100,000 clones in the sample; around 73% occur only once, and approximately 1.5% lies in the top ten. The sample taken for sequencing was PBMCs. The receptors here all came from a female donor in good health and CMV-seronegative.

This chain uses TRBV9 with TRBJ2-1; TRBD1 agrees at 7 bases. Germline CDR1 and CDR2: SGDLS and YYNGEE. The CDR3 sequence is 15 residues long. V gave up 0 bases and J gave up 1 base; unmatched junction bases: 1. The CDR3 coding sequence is TGTGCCAGCAGCGTAGGACAGGGATCCTACAATGAGCAGTTCTTC. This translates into CASSVGQGSYNEQFF.

The CDR3 DNA follows: TGTGCCAGCAGGCGCCCAGGGCGGATAGAAGAGACCCAGTACTTC. Protein: CASRRPGRIEETQYF. The chain is built from TRBV11-2 and TRBJ2-5; a weak D match, TRBD1 (5 bases). V lost 6 bases and J lost 3, with 17 bases in between. CDR3 length: 15 residues. CDR1 SGHAT and CDR2 FQNNGV come from the germline V gene.

CDR3 in DNA: TGTGCCAGCAGCTCTTTTCTTCCGGGACAGGGATTCTACGAGCAGTACTTC. It translates to CASSSFLPGQGFYEQYF. The chain uses TRBV5-5 and TRBJ2-7; 9 nucleotides line up with TRBD1. J gave up 3 bases and V 3 bases, and 13 bases lay outside the gene matches. Germline CDR1 SGHKS, CDR2 YYEKEE (reference sequence). CDR3 length: 17 amino acids.

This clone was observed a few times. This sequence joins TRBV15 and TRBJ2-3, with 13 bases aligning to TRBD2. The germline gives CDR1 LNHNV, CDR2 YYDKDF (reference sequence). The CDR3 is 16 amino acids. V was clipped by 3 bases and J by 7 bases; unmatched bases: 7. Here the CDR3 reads CATSSDGTSGTNTQYF. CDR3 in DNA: TGTGCCACCAGCAGCGACGGGACTAGCGGGACGAATACGCAGTATTTT.

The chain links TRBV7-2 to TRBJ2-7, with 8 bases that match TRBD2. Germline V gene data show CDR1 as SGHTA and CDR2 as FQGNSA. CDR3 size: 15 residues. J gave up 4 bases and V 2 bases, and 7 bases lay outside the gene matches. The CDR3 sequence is CASSLRPGGPYEQYF. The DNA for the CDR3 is TGTGCCAGCAGCTTACGGCCGGGAGGGCCGTACGAGCAGTACTTC.

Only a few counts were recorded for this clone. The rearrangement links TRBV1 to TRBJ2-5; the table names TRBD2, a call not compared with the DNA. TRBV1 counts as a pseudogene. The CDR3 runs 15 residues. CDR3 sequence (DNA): TGCACCAGCAGCCCCGGGGGGGCCTTATCGGAGACCCAGTACTTC. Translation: CTSSPGGALSETQYF.

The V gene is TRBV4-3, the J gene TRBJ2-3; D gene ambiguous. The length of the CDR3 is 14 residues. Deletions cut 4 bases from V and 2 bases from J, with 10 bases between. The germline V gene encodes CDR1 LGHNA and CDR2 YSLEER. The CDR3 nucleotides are TGCGCCAGCAGCCGTGAGCGCCTCACAGATACGCAGTATTTT. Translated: CASSRERLTDTQYF.

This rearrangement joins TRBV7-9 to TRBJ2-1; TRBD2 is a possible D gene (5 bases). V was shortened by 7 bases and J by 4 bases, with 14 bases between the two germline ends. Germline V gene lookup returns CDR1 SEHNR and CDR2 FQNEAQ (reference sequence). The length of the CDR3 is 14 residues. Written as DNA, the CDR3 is TGTGCCAGCACCCTCGGAGGTGTGTACAATGAGCAGTTCTTC. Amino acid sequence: CASTLGGVYNEQFF.

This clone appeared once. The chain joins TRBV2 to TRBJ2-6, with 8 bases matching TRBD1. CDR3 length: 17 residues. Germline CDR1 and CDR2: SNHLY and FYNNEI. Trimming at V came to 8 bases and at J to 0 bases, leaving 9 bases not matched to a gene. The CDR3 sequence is CASPAGQETSGANVLTF. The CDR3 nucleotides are TGTGCCAGCCCCGCGGGACAGGAGACCTCTGGGGCCAACGTCCTGACTTTC.

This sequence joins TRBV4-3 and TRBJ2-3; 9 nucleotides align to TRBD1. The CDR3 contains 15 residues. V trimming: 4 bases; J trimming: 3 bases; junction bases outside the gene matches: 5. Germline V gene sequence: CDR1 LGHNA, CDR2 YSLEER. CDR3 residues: CASSRAGQGTDTQYF. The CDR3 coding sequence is TGCGCCAGCAGCCGGGCGGGACAGGGTACAGATACGCAGTATTTT.

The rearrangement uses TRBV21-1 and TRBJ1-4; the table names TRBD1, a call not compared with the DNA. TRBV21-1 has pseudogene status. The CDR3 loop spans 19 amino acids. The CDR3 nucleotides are TGTGCCAGCAAACCAACCGGGACAGGGGACCGTCAAACTAATGAAAAACTGTTTTTT. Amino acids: CASKPTGTGDRQTNEKLFF.

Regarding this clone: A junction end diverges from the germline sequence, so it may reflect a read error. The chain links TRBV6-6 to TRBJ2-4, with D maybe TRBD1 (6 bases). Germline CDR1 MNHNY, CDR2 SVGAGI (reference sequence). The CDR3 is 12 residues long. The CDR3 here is CASSPVQGYKGF. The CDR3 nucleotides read TGTGCCAGCAGCCCCGTACAGGGTTACAAGGGCTTC.

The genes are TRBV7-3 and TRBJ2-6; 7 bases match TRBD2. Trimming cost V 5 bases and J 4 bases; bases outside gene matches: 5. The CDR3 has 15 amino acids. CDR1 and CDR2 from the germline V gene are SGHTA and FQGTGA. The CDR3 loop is CASSPGGTGANVLTF. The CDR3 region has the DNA TGTGCCAGCAGCCCCGGGGGGACCGGGGCCAACGTCCTGACTTTC. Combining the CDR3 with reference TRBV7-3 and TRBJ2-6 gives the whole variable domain GAGVSQTPSNKVTEKGKYVELRCDPISGHTALYWYRQSLGQGPEFLIYFQGTGAADDSGLPNDRFFAVRPEGSVSTLKIQRTERGDSAVYLCASSPGGTGANVLTFGAGSRLTVL.

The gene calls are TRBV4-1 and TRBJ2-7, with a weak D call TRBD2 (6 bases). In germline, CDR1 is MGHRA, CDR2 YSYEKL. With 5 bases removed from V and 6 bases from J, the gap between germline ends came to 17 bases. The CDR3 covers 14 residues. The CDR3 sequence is CASSSAAGGSEQYF. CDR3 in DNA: TGCGCCAGCAGCTCAGCGGCCGGAGGGAGCGAGCAGTACTTC.

CDR3 in amino acids: CASSSPDRDRGYGYTF. In DNA form, the CDR3 reads TGTGCCAGCAGCTCCCCAGATAGGGACAGGGGATATGGCTACACCTTC. The rearrangement links TRBV7-9 to TRBJ1-2, with 10 bases fitting TRBD1. The V and J ends lost 4 bases and 5 bases, in that order; junction bases with no gene match: 10. CDR3 size: 16 residues. The germline V gene encodes CDR1 SEHNR and CDR2 FQNEAQ (reference sequence). Using reference TRBV7-9 and TRBJ1-2 for the parts outside the CDR3, the full variable domain is DTGVSQNPRHKITKRGQNVTFRCDPISEHNRLYWYRQTLGQGPEFLTYFQNEAQLEKSRLLSDRFSAERPKGSFSTLEIQRTEQGDSAMYLCASSSPDRDRGYGYTFGSGTRLTVV.